This T cell receptor beta chain came from a study of T-cell memory formation after mild COVID-19. Trimming stripped 0 bases from V and 4 bases from J, with 12 bases between. CDR3 length: 15 residues. The germline V gene encodes CDR1 MGHRA and CDR2 YSYEKL. Points on this clonotype: Antigen specificity is unknown.

Study-wide points: Shrinking CD4+ clones were chiefly CM and EM; CD8+ ones were chiefly EMRA.

Via MiXCR, TCRdb re-called the 5' RACE reads, giving one row per CDR3 protein. The sample consists of around 130,000 distinct CDR3 sequences, 13% to 15% of them appearing once. The source of this sequence is an adult woman who had mild COVID-19 (a few samples of this study predate the infection). Cell type and time point are not known. The chain couples TRBV4-1 to TRBJ1-1; TRBD1 might be the D (5 bases). The sample taken for sequencing was PBMCs or a T cell subset sorted from them (not recorded which). The DNA of the CDR3 is TGCGCCAGCAGCCAAGATAGCAGGGTGGGCACTGAAGCTTTCTTT. This translates into CASSQDSRVGTEAFF.